These 27 T cell receptor beta chains originate from one sample sequenced in a study of CD8 T cells in ankylosing spondylitis. TCRdb recomputed calls from the 5' RACE reads with MiXCR, one row per CDR3 protein. This repertoire shows approximately 38,000 distinct CDR3 sequences, about 2.5% found once; its top ten account for approximately 4.4%. The specimen sequenced was blood, either unsorted or a sorted T cell fraction (not recorded which). The receptors here all came from a male donor with ankylosing spondylitis or in good health (not recorded which).

This clonotype was detected many times. The CDR3 DNA is TGTGCCAGCAGCCAAAACCCAGGAGAGACCCAGTACTTC. This encodes CASSQNPGETQYF. The genes are TRBV9 and TRBJ2-5; D gene unclear. Germline CDR1 is SGDLS and CDR2 is YYNGEE. Between the trimmed V and J ends, which lost 4 bases and 4 bases, there was a span of 11 bases. CDR3 length: 13 amino acids.

This clonotype was detected ten times or more. J is TRBJ2-3 and V is TRBV9; 11 bases match TRBD2. Germline CDR1 SGDLS, CDR2 YYNGEE. Unmatched junction bases numbered 7, after V lost 2 bases and J lost 5 bases. This CDR3 has 16 residues. CDR3 coding DNA: TGTGCCAGCAGCGTTAGCGGGAGGGGATTTGGAGATACGCAGTATTTT. It translates to CASSVSGRGFGDTQYF. Full variable domain (outside the CDR3, taken from reference TRBV9 and TRBJ2-3): DSGVTQTPKHLITATGQRVTLRCSPRSGDLSVYWYQQSLDQGLQFLIQYYNGEERAKGNILERFSAQQFPDLHSELNLSSLELGDSALYFCASSVSGRGFGDTQYFGPGTRLTVL.

This clonotype was counted at least ten times. V is TRBV9 and J is TRBJ2-3; D may correspond to TRBD1 or TRBD2 (6 bases each). V shed 4 bases and J shed 4 bases, with 16 bases lying between them. The germline CDR1 and CDR2 sequences are SGDLS and YYNGEE. The CDR3 runs 15 residues. The CDR3 sequence: CASSPGGLGADTQYF. Here the CDR3 DNA reads TGTGCCAGCAGCCCCGGGGGCCTGGGGGCAGATACGCAGTATTTT.

This clonotype was recorded at least ten times. V gene TRBV9 combines with J gene TRBJ2-7; TRBD1 matches 11 bases. The ends lost 4 bases at V and 2 bases at J; junction bases unmatched: 11. Looked up from germline, CDR1 is SGDLS and CDR2 is YYNGEE. This CDR3 has 17 amino acids. In DNA form, the CDR3 reads TGTGCCAGCAGCCTCGGACAGGGGGCTAGCGGAGCCTACGAGCAGTACTTC. Protein product: CASSLGQGASGAYEQYF.

This clonotype was recorded many times. The chain links TRBV9 to TRBJ2-7, with 7 bases fitting TRBD2. CDR3 length: 15 amino acids. Germline CDR1 is SGDLS and CDR2 is YYNGEE. Trimming removed 5 bases from V and 3 bases from J; junction bases left unmatched: 11. Here the CDR3 reads CASSLSASGNYEQYF. The CDR3 DNA follows: TGTGCCAGCAGTCTTTCGGCCAGCGGGAACTACGAGCAGTACTTC. The variable domain in full, completed from reference TRBV9 and TRBJ2-7, reads DSGVTQTPKHLITATGQRVTLRCSPRSGDLSVYWYQQSLDQGLQFLIQYYNGEERAKGNILERFSAQQFPDLHSELNLSSLELGDSALYFCASSLSASGNYEQYFGPGTRLTVT.

This clonotype was detected many times. V gene TRBV9 combines with J gene TRBJ2-1, with a weak D call TRBD2 (6 bases). V was shortened by 0 bases and J by 3 bases, with 10 bases between the two germline ends. The germline gives CDR1 SGDLS, CDR2 YYNGEE. The CDR3 sequence is 15 residues long. For the CDR3, the DNA is TGTGCCAGCAGCGTAGGGGCTAGCGACTACAATGAGCAGTTCTTC. As protein: CASSVGASDYNEQFF.

This clonotype was seen at least ten times. In DNA, the CDR3 is TGTGCCAGCAGCGCCTCGCTAGCGGGATATGTTGAGCAGTTCTTC. Its translation is CASSASLAGYVEQFF. This rearrangement joins TRBV9 to TRBJ2-1; 9 bases align to TRBD2. The junction had 10 bases not matched to a gene; V was cut back by 3 bases and J by 9 bases. Germline-derived CDR1 and CDR2 are SGDLS and YYNGEE. The CDR3 runs to 15 residues.

This clonotype has ten or more counts. V usage is TRBV9 and J usage is TRBJ2-2; 7 nucleotides match TRBD1. The CDR3 consists of 15 residues. CDR1 SGDLS and CDR2 YYNGEE come from the germline V gene. The ends lost 4 bases at V and 4 bases at J; junction bases unmatched: 7. The CDR3 nucleotides are TGTGCCAGCAGCCATGACAGGGTTGGCACCGGGGAGCTGTTTTTT. Its protein is CASSHDRVGTGELFF.

This clonotype was seen many times. The gene calls are TRBV9 and TRBJ2-2; a weak D match, TRBD2 (5 bases). Trimming left V 4 bases short and J 2 bases short, with 9 bases between. The germline gives CDR1 SGDLS, CDR2 YYNGEE. This CDR3 has 14 amino acids. CDR3 protein: CASSLASNTGELFF. In DNA, the CDR3 is TGTGCCAGCAGCCTAGCCTCCAACACCGGGGAGCTGTTTTTT.

This clonotype was counted many times. The rearrangement links TRBV9 to TRBJ2-7; the match to TRBD2 covers 11 bases. The CDR3 spans 16 residues. Losses at the gene ends were 5 bases for V and 0 bases for J; bases not matched to a gene: 7. Germline loops: CDR1 SGDLS, CDR2 YYNGEE. The CDR3 DNA sequence: TGTGCCAGCAGTCTATCCGGGACTAGCGGCTCCTACGAGCAGTACTTC. Its protein is CASSLSGTSGSYEQYF.

This clonotype was recorded many times. This chain joins TRBV9 and TRBJ2-6; no definite D call. V shed 0 bases and J shed 2 bases, with 12 bases lying between them. The CDR3 sequence is 17 residues long. Germline V gives CDR1 SGDLS, CDR2 YYNGEE. CDR3 DNA sequence: TGTGCCAGCAGCGTAGTACCCGGTTCTCCTGGGGCCAACGTCCTGACTTTC. This sequence encodes CASSVVPGSPGANVLTF.

This clonotype was recorded at least ten times. The genes are TRBV9 and TRBJ2-5; D call uncertain. Germline values: CDR1 SGDLS, CDR2 YYNGEE. Trimming removed 0 bases from V and 5 bases from J, with 5 bases in between. The CDR3 is 12 residues long. CDR3 DNA sequence: TGTGCCAGCAGCGTAGATGCGGAGACCCAGTACTTC. As protein: CASSVDAETQYF.

The table lists this clonotype with many counts. DNA for the CDR3: TGTGCCAGCAGCGTAGGAGCCGGGAGGCAGGGCGAGACCCAGTACTTC. Its protein is CASSVGAGRQGETQYF. The chain is built from TRBV9 and TRBJ2-5; 7 bases map to TRBD2. CDR1 is SGDLS, CDR2 YYNGEE, per germline. The V gene end was trimmed by 0 bases and the J gene end by 5 bases; junction bases not matched to a gene: 10. This CDR3 region has 16 residues. Full variable domain (outside the CDR3, taken from reference TRBV9 and TRBJ2-5): DSGVTQTPKHLITATGQRVTLRCSPRSGDLSVYWYQQSLDQGLQFLIQYYNGEERAKGNILERFSAQQFPDLHSELNLSSLELGDSALYFCASSVGAGRQGETQYFGPGTRLLVL.

The sample holds many counts of this clonotype. The chain combines TRBV9 with TRBJ2-3; D is uncertain. The CDR3 length is 14 residues. CDR1 is SGDLS, CDR2 YYNGEE, per germline. Trimming removed 1 base at V and 2 bases at J, with 8 bases between. CDR3 sequence (DNA): TGTGCCAGCAGCGTAAGTTCGCACACAGATACGCAGTATTTT. Its translation is CASSVSSHTDTQYF.

In this sample, this clonotype turned up a few times. This chain uses TRBV9 with TRBJ2-5, with 8 bases identical to TRBD1. V lost 2 bases, J lost 4 bases, and 7 bases stayed unmatched. There are 15 residues in the CDR3. Germline CDR1 is SGDLS and CDR2 is YYNGEE. The CDR3 bases are TGTGCCAGCAGCGTTACGGGACAGGTAGGAGAGACCCAGTACTTC. Its protein product is CASSVTGQVGETQYF.

The table lists this clonotype with many counts. The V gene is TRBV9, the J gene TRBJ2-2; no firm D call. The CDR3 is made up of 15 amino acids. The germline V gene encodes CDR1 SGDLS and CDR2 YYNGEE. The V and J ends lost 0 bases and 2 bases respectively, with 8 bases between them. CDR3 residues: CASSVVGRNTGELFF. The CDR3 nucleotides read TGTGCCAGCAGCGTAGTTGGACGCAACACCGGGGAGCTGTTTTTT.

This clonotype was seen ten or more times. This chain links TRBV9 with TRBJ2-2, with D possibly matching TRBD2 (7 bases). The V end was cut by 4 bases, the J end by 5 bases, with 24 bases between. In germline, CDR1 is SGDLS, CDR2 YYNGEE. CDR3 length: 18 residues. The CDR3 protein is CASSTRGGNIVGTGELFF. In DNA form, the CDR3 reads TGTGCCAGCAGCACGAGGGGGGGGAACATCGTAGGAACCGGGGAGCTGTTTTTT. The full variable domain, with the rest looked up from reference TRBV9 and TRBJ2-2, is DSGVTQTPKHLITATGQRVTLRCSPRSGDLSVYWYQQSLDQGLQFLIQYYNGEERAKGNILERFSAQQFPDLHSELNLSSLELGDSALYFCASSTRGGNIVGTGELFFGEGSRLTVL.

This chain links TRBV11-3 with TRBJ2-7; TRBD1 agrees at 9 bases. The CDR3 is 15 amino acids. Trimming cost V 6 bases and J 2 bases; bases outside gene matches: 8. Germline V gene lookup returns CDR1 SGHNT and CDR2 YENEEA. CDR3 protein: CASRFGTGFTYEQYF. DNA for the CDR3: TGTGCCAGCAGATTTGGGACAGGGTTTACCTACGAGCAGTACTTC.

This clonotype has ten or more counts. The chain is built from TRBV9 and TRBJ2-5; D perhaps matches TRBD2 (6 bases). There are 15 residues in the CDR3. Germline V gene sequence: CDR1 SGDLS, CDR2 YYNGEE. V lost 0 bases and J lost 5, with 14 bases in between. The CDR3 sequence is CASSVAGGPRETQYF. The CDR3 DNA reads as TGTGCCAGCAGCGTAGCCGGAGGGCCGCGGGAGACCCAGTACTTC.

J is TRBJ2-3 and V is TRBV9, with TRBD2 identical over 11 bases. This CDR3 spans 19 amino acids. Germline loops: CDR1 SGDLS, CDR2 YYNGEE. J gave up 6 bases and V 0 bases, and 15 bases lay outside the gene matches. CDR3 sequence: CASSVGLPYASGRMDTQYF. The CDR3 nucleotides read TGTGCCAGCAGCGTAGGCCTTCCTTACGCTAGCGGGAGGATGGATACGCAGTATTTT.

This clonotype was counted many times. The chain joins TRBV9 to TRBJ2-3; D unresolved. From germline, CDR1 is SGDLS and CDR2 YYNGEE. V lost 0 bases and J lost 6, with 5 bases in between. This CDR3 has 12 amino acids. As DNA, the CDR3 is TGTGCCAGCAGCGTAGAAATGGATACGCAGTATTTT. It codes for CASSVEMDTQYF.

The table lists this clonotype with many counts. The chain employs TRBV9 and TRBJ2-7, with D perhaps matching TRBD2 (6 bases). This CDR3 comprises 14 residues. Germline V CDR1 and CDR2: SGDLS, YYNGEE. V dropped 2 bases and J dropped 2 bases, with 11 bases sitting between them. The CDR3 sequence: CASSVGGIAYEQYF. The DNA for the CDR3 is TGTGCCAGCAGCGTTGGGGGGATCGCCTACGAGCAGTACTTC.

This clonotype occurred a few times. The chain recombines TRBV9 with TRBJ2-5; 7 positions match TRBD1. The CDR3 length is 14 residues. Losses at the gene ends were 5 bases for V and 2 bases for J; bases not matched to a gene: 6. CDR1 and CDR2 from the germline V gene are SGDLS and YYNGEE. The CDR3 sequence: CASRTGTAQETQYF. Here the CDR3 DNA reads TGTGCCAGCAGGACCGGGACAGCTCAAGAGACCCAGTACTTC.

This clonotype has ten or more counts. This chain links TRBV9 with TRBJ2-1, with TRBD1 matching over 8 bases. V was pared by 0 bases and J by 6 bases, with 5 bases of the junction left unmatched. Germline V gives CDR1 SGDLS, CDR2 YYNGEE. The CDR3 has 15 amino acids. The CDR3, as DNA: TGTGCCAGCAGCGTAGTGTGGACAGGGAGCAATGAGCAGTTCTTC. Translated, it gives CASSVVWTGSNEQFF.

This clonotype was recorded many times. The rearrangement links TRBV9 to TRBJ1-1, with D maybe TRBD1 (6 bases). The CDR3 covers 18 residues. Germline V gene lookup returns CDR1 SGDLS and CDR2 YYNGEE. The V end was cut by 0 bases, the J end by 2 bases, with 20 bases between. CDR3 residues: CASSVEGSGGTHNTEAFF. The CDR3 DNA follows: TGTGCCAGCAGCGTAGAAGGAAGCGGGGGCACGCACAACACTGAAGCTTTCTTT.

This clonotype has a count of ten or more. The chain combines TRBV9 with TRBJ2-3, with TRBD1 identical over 9 bases. The V segment lost 3 bases and the J segment 2 bases; nucleotides outside the gene matches: 16. Germline CDR1 reads SGDLS; CDR2 reads YYNGEE. The CDR3 has 19 amino acids. The CDR3 DNA reads as TGTGCCAGCAGCGCCATCAACCCCGGGACAGGGCCATTCACAGATACGCAGTATTTT. Translated: CASSAINPGTGPFTDTQYF.

The sample holds many counts of this clonotype. The V and J genes are TRBV9 and TRBJ1-2; D is unclear. Germline lookup yields CDR1 SGDLS and CDR2 YYNGEE. The CDR3 runs 13 residues. Trimming took off 3 bases at V and 6 bases at J, with 12 bases between the two ends. CDR3 loop: CASSASGKHGYTF. CDR3 coding DNA: TGTGCCAGCAGCGCATCGGGGAAGCATGGCTACACCTTC.